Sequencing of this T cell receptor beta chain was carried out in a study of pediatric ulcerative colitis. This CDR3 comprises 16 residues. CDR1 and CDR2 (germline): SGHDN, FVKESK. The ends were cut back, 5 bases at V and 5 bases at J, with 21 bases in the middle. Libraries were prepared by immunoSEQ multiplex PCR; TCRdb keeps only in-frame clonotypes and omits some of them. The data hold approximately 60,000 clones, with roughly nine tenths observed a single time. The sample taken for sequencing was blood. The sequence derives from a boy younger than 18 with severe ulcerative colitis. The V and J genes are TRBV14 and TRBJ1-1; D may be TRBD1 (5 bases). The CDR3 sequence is CASSRKRLGVRTEAFF. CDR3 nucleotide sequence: TGTGCCAGCAGCAGGAAAAGACTGGGGGTCAGGACTGAAGCTTTCTTT.